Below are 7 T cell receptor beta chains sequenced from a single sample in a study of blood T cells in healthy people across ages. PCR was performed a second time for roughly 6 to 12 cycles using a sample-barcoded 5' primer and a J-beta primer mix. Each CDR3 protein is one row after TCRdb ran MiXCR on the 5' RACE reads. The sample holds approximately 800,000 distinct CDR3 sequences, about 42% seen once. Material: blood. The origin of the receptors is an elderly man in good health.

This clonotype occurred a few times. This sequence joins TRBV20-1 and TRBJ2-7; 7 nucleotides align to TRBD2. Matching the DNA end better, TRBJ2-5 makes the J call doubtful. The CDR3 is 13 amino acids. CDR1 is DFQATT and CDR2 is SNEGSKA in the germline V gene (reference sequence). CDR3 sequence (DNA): TGCAGTGCTACGGGGACTACCCAAGAGACCCAGTACTTC. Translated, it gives CSATGTTQETQYF.

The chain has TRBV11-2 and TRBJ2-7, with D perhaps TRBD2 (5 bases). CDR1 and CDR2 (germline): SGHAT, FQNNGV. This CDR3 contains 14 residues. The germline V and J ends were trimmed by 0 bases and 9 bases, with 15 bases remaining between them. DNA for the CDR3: TGTGCCAGCAGCTTAGATCTAGGAGGTCCTGCGCAGTACTTC. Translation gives CASSLDLGGPAQYF.

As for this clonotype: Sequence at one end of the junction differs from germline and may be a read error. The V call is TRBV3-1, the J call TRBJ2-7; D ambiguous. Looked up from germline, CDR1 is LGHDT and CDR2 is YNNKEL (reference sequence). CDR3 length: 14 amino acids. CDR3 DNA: TGTGCCAGCAGGCGCACGGAGCCGCCCTACGAGCTGTACTTC. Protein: CASRRTEPPYELYF.

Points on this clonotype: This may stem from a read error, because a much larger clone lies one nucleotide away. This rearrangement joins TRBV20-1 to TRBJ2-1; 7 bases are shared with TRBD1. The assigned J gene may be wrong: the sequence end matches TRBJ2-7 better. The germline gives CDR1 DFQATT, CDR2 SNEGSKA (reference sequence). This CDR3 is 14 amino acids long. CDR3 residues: CSARGQPSYNEQYF. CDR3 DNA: TGCAGTGCTAGGGGACAGCCCTCCTACAATGAGCAGTACTTC.

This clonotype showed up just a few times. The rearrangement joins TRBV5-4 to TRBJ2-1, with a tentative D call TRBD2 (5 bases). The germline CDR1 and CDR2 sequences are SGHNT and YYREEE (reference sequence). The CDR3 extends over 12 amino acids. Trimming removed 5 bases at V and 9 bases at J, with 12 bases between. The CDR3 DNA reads TGTGCCAGCAGGCCCGACTATGGTGAGCAGTTCTTC. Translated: CASRPDYGEQFF.

This CDR3 reads CASRAGTGGEQYF. The CDR3, as DNA: TGTGCCAGCAGAGCCGGGACAGGTGGCGAGCAGTACTTC. The V gene is TRBV7-9, the J gene TRBJ2-7, with TRBD1 matching over 8 bases. The V and J ends lost 6 bases and 6 bases, in that order; junction bases with no gene match: 7. The germline CDR1 and CDR2 sequences are SEHNR and FQNEAQ (reference sequence). The CDR3 covers 13 residues.

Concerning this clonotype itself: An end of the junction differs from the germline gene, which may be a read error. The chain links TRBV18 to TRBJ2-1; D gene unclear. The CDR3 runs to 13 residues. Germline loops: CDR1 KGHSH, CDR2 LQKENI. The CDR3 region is CAISPPSNNEQFF. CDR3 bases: TGTGCCATCTCACCACCGTCAAACAATGAGCAGTTCTTC.